This is a list of T cell receptor beta chains from one sample in a study of T cells expressing NK-cell markers. TCRdb re-analyzed the 5' RACE reads; it lists each CDR3 protein once, without DNA. In all, the sample yields roughly 380,000 distinct CDR3 sequences. Sequencing used blood T cells: a sorted CD56 or NKG2C T cell subset, CD4+ or CD8+ T cells, or bulk PBMC T cells (not recorded which). These receptors all come from a man aged 18-70 years in good health. Each CDR3 is given with its conserved first and last residue. The order of the fields is J gene, V gene, CDR3 protein.

>TRBJ1-1|TRBV7-9
CASSIGQGAAGTEAFF
>TRBJ1-4|TRBV14
CASSQVGIWTATNEKLFF
>TRBJ2-1|TRBV12-3/TRBV12-4
CASSHSAGGNEQFF
>TRBJ2-1|TRBV6-6
CASSSGLREQFF
>TRBJ1-5|TRBV3-1
CASSRQGEARPQHF
>TRBJ1-4|TRBV7-6
CASSLQGRGEKLFF
>TRBJ1-1|TRBV12-3/TRBV12-4
CASRTNVRGAFF
>TRBJ2-3|TRBV6-5
CASSFLSGVGDTQYF
>TRBJ1-4|TRBV12-3/TRBV12-4
CASSPISGYHEKLFF
>TRBJ1-2|TRBV28
CASSLSGQVLYGYTF
>TRBJ2-2|TRBV5-6
CASSSPGLAGVNTGELFF
>TRBJ2-1|TRBV11-2
CASSLVVSKYNEQFF
>TRBJ2-5|TRBV11-3
CASSADGGGETQYF
>TRBJ1-1|TRBV27
CASSLYGRDRTDTEAFF
>TRBJ1-1|TRBV7-9
CASSQAQGKDTEAFF
>TRBJ2-5|TRBV18
CASSLLGTASETQYF
>TRBJ1-6|TRBV27
CASSRGQPNSPLHF
>TRBJ2-5|TRBV14
CASSQDRGVLQETQYF
>TRBJ2-5|TRBV5-1
CASSPTTGRETQYF
>TRBJ2-5|TRBV25-1
CASSTIPGTGGRETQYF
>TRBJ2-7|TRBV5-5
CASSLSYRGFYEQYF
>TRBJ2-7|TRBV6-2/TRBV6-3
CASSSYSTPGSSYEQYF
>TRBJ1-6|TRBV6-1
CASSEDRSSYNSPLHF
>TRBJ2-2|TRBV5-5
CASRPHLGQNTGELFF
>TRBJ2-1|TRBV7-9
CASSLGLAGGSQFF
>TRBJ2-1|TRBV20-1
CSARLFGGPHLNNEQFF
>TRBJ2-3|TRBV6-2/TRBV6-3
CASSYSLGAGPGDTQYF
>TRBJ2-6|TRBV6-1
CASSENPRAGANVLTF
>TRBJ1-2|TRBV7-9
CASSPKTGVYGYTF
>TRBJ2-2|TRBV14
CASSQGWNTGELFF
>TRBJ1-6|TRBV5-1
CASSLEWSGHRYNSPLHF
>TRBJ1-2|TRBV5-8
CASSTSGQGGYGYTF
>TRBJ1-6|TRBV20-1
CSARARYRYNSPLHF
>TRBJ2-1|TRBV10-3
CAISVSGQNNEQFF
>TRBJ1-5|TRBV7-9
CASSLWPQGSNQPQHF
>TRBJ2-5|TRBV18
CASSPGKATATQYF
>TRBJ2-7|TRBV6-6
CASRLPQGDEQYF
>TRBJ2-3|TRBV20-1
CSARAGGGAEDTQYF
>TRBJ1-2|TRBV9
CASSVAWTGYGYTF
>TRBJ1-6|TRBV20-1
CSAPRALLENSPLHF
>TRBJ2-3|TRBV7-2
CASSPSGDTQYF
>TRBJ1-3|TRBV12-3/TRBV12-4
CASSLGRVKGNTIYF
>TRBJ2-1|TRBV14
CASSRDSGANNNEQFF
>TRBJ2-1|TRBV5-1
CASSPQLTTGGNEQFF
>TRBJ2-1|TRBV19
CASSISGTRYEQFF
>TRBJ1-1|TRBV30
CAWGYTENTEAFF
>TRBJ1-5|TRBV27
CASSSGLGRFQPQHF
>TRBJ2-1|TRBV9
CASRDRDPNNEQFF
>TRBJ2-5|TRBV7-8
CASSTLPAYETQYF
>TRBJ2-7|TRBV13
CASSLLGTGNYEQYF
>TRBJ2-2|TRBV9
CASSVSWTGELFF
>TRBJ2-2|TRBV5-6
CASSFMDLAGELFF